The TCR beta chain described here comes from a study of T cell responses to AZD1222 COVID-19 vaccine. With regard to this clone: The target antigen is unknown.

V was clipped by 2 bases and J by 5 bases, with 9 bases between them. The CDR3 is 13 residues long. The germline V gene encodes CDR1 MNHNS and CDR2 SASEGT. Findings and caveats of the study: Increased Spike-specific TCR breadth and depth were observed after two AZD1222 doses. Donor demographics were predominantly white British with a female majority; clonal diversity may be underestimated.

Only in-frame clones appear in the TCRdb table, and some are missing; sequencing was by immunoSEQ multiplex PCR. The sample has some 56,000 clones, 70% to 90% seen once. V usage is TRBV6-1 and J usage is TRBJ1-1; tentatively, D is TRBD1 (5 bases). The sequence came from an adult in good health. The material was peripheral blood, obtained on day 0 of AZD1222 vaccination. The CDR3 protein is CASSEQGYTEAFF. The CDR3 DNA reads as TGTGCCAGCAGTGAACAGGGTTATACTGAAGCTTTCTTT.